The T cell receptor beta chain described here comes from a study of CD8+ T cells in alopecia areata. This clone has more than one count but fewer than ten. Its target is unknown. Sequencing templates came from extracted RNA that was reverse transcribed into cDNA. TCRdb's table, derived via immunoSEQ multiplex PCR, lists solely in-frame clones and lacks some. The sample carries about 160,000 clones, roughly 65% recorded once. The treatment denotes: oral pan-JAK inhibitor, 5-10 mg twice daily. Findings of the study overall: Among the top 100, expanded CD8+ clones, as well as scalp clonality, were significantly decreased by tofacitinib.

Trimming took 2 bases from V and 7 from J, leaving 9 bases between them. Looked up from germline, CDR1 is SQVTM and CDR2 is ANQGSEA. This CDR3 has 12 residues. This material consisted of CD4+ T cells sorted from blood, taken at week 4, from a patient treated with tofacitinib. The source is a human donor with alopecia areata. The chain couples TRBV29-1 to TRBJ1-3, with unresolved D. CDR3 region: CSVEWGGNTIYF. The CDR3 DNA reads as TGCAGCGTTGAATGGGGAGGTAACACCATATATTTT.